The clone carrying this TCR beta chain occurred once. Its matching antigen is unknown. The sample is drawn from a study of shared clonotypes between healthy human individuals. Study information: A couple of women and a few men aged 18 to 49 served as donors. Findings of the study overall: Estimated clonotype richness was generally higher in naive than memory subsets. Inspection by rarefaction showed sorted-subset sequencing to be incomplete despite large depth.

J was trimmed by 3 bases and V by 4 bases; bases with no gene match: 9. The CDR3 sequence is 15 residues long. Looked up from germline, CDR1 is SGHDT and CDR2 is YYEEEE. Naive CD8 cells were CD45RO-negative, positively selected for CCR7, excluding terminally differentiated effector memory CD45RA+ cells. Genomic DNA of each subset was evenly split across several immunoSEQ plates. The assay was immunoSEQ multiplex PCR, and TCRdb's table has in-frame clones only and misses some. Of roughly 590,000 clones listed, over 95% are singletons. The gene calls are TRBV5-6 and TRBJ1-1; TRBD1 agrees at 7 bases. Sample: naive CD8+ T cells sorted from blood. The TCR originated in a woman aged 25 to 39 in good health. In nucleotides, the CDR3 is TGTGCCAGCAGCGTACAGGGGTCTTGGGACACTGAAGCTTTCTTT. The encoded protein is CASSVQGSWDTEAFF. The full variable domain, rest sourced from reference TRBV5-6 and TRBJ1-1, is DAGVTQSPTHLIKTRGQQVTLRCSPKSGHDTVSWYQQALGQGPQFIFQYYEEEERQRGNFPDRFSGHQFPNYSSELNVNALLLGDSALYLCASSVQGSWDTEAFFGQGTRLTVV.